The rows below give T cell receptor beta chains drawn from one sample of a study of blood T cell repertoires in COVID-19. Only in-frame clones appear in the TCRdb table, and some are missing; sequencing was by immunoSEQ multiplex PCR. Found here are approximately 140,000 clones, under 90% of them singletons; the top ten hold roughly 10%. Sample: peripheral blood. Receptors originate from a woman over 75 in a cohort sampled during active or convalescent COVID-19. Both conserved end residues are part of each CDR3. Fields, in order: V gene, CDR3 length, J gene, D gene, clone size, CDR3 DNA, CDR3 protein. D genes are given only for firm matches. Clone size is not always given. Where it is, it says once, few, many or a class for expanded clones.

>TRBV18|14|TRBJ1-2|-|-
TGTGCCAGCTCACCCCTGGAGGGCTCGTTAGGCTACACCTTC
CASSPLEGSLGYTF
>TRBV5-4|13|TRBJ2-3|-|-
TGTGCCAGCAGCTTGGGGCAGGCAGATACGCAGTATTTT
CASSLGQADTQYF
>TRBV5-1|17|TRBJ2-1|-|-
TGCGCCAGCAGCTTGGCCGGTTACTCCTCGATCTACAATGAGCAGTTCTTC
CASSLAGYSSIYNEQFF
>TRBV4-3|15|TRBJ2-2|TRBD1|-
TGCGCCAGCAGCCAAGCAGCACAGGGGGCCGGGGAGCTGTTTTTT
CASSQAAQGAGELFF
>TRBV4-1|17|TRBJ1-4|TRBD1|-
TGCGCCAGCAGCCATAAAGCACAGGGGGGAGAAAATGAAAAACTGTTTTTT
CASSHKAQGGENEKLFF
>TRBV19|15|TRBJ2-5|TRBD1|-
TGTGCCAGTAGGGACACAGGGGGTGGCAGAAAGACCCAGTACTTC
CASRDTGGGRKTQYF
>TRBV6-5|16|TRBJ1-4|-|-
TGTGCCAGCAGTTACTCGGTGTTAGCGTCTAATGAAAAACTGTTTTTT
CASSYSVLASNEKLFF
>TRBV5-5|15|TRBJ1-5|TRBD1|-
TGTGCCAGCAGCTTGAAGGGACAGGGGTTTCAGCCCCAGCATTTT
CASSLKGQGFQPQHF
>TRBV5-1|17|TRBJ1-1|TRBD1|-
TGCGCCAGCAGCTCCCCCGGGACAGCTACGATGAACACTGAAGCTTTCTTT
CASSSPGTATMNTEAFF
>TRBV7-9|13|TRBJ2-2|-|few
TGTGCCAGCAGCTTAGATTACAGGGTGGAGCTGTTTTTT
CASSLDYRVELFF
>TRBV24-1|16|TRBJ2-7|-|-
TGTGCCACCAGTGATTTAAGTCGGGAATGGGCCTACGAGCAGTACTTC
CATSDLSREWAYEQYF
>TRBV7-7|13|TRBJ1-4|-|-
TGTGCTAGCAGCTTAGCGGAGGGAGAAAAACTGTTTTTT
CASSLAEGEKLFF
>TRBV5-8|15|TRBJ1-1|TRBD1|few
TGTGCCAGCAGCTGGGGACAGATCCTGAACACTGAAGCTTTCTTT
CASSWGQILNTEAFF
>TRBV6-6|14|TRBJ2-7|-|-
TGTGCCAGCAGCAGTCGACAGGCAACCTACGAGCAGTACTTC
CASSSRQATYEQYF
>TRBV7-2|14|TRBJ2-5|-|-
TGTGCCAGCAGCTTCTACAGGGCAGGAGAGACCCAGTACTTC
CASSFYRAGETQYF
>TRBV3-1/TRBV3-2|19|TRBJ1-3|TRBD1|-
TGTGCCAGCAGCCTAAATTTTTTCGGGACAGAGAGCTCTGGAAACACCATATATTTT
CASSLNFFGTESSGNTIYF
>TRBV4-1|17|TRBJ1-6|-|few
TGCGCCAGCAGCCAAATTGGCAGGGGATATGATAATTCACCCCTCCACTTT
CASSQIGRGYDNSPLHF
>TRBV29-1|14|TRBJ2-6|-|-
TGCAGCGTCGGTCTCGTCTCTGGGGCCAACGTCCTGACTTTC
CSVGLVSGANVLTF
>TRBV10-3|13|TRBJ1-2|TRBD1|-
TGTGCCATCGGACTTCCGGGACAGGGAGGCTACACCTTC
CAIGLPGQGGYTF
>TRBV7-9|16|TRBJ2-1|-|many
TGTGCCAGCAGCCCTGGACAGTTATTTTCCTACAATGAGCAGTTCTTC
CASSPGQLFSYNEQFF
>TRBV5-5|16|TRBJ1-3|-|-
TGTGCCAGCAGCTTGTTGTTGGGCGACTCTGGAAACACCATATATTTT
CASSLLLGDSGNTIYF
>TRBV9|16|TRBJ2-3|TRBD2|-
TGTGCCAGCAGCGTAGGTTCCAGCGGGGGGGGAGATACGCAGTATTTT
CASSVGSSGGGDTQYF